This T cell receptor beta chain derives from a study of blood T cell repertoires in COVID-19. Using immunoSEQ multiplex PCR, the repertoire was profiled, and TCRdb retains in-frame clones only, with some absent. The table shows 210,000 or so clones, with around four fifths occurring only once. The CDR3 spans 18 residues. Germline CDR1 and CDR2: PRHDT and FYEKMQ (reference sequence). Trimming cost V 4 bases and J 4 bases; bases outside gene matches: 17. The sample taken for sequencing was peripheral blood. The receptor was isolated from a man in his fifties or sixties with active or convalescent COVID-19. This chain joins TRBV13 and TRBJ1-1; 8 nucleotides line up with TRBD1. CDR3 nucleotides: TGTGCCAGCAGCTCCCGACAGGGGAGATTTATCCGGGGCACTGAAGCTTTCTTT. Its translation: CASSSRQGRFIRGTEAFF.